This T cell receptor (beta chain) derives from a study of blood T cell repertoires in COVID-19. Whole-study context: Donors in the United States, Italy and Spain gave samples during acute or convalescent COVID-19. PBMCs, B-cell-depleted T cells, or T cells were the source of the cDNA or gDNA that made up the material.

The CDR3 is made up of 14 amino acids. In the original analysis: Researchers report that nucleated cell counts were estimated from reference gene primer amplification. Profiling relied on immunoSEQ multiplex PCR, and the TCRdb table lists in-frame clones only, not all of them. The D gene and trimming were derived from the DNA, and the V and J assignments and clone size from that table. This repertoire shows just over 650,000 clones, about 90% found once; its top ten account for over 0.2%. Specimen: peripheral blood. The receptor comes from a woman under 30 with acute or convalescent COVID-19. The V call is TRBV21-1, the J call TRBJ2-7; the table's D call of TRBD1 was not tested on the DNA. TRBV21-1 is a known pseudogene. This CDR3 reads CASPRNRGPYEQYF. The CDR3 DNA is TGTGCCAGCCCCAGGAACAGGGGACCCTACGAGCAGTACTTC.